The 25 T cell receptor beta chains below all came from one sample that was sequenced in a study of OX40 agonist ivuxolimab in advanced cancers. Libraries were constructed by the immunoSEQ multiplex PCR assay. This is the immuneACCESS table as TCRdb keeps it, with only in-frame sequences that have V and J called. A part of the clones is gone; compared with another copy, unresolved V genes explain less than half, and the rest is unexplained. The sample profile shows over 100,000 clones; more than 85% of them were found once. The ten largest make up more than 0.8% of the sample. Sample: CD4+ or CD8+ T cells sorted from blood, taken in a trial of the OX40 agonist ivuxolimab. Source of these receptors: an adult with an advanced solid tumor such as melanoma, head and neck, liver or kidney cancer.

Comment on this clone: The sample contains more than one DNA sequence encoding this CDR3. V usage is TRBV29-1 and J usage is TRBJ1-5; D not resolved. The germline CDR1 and CDR2 sequences are SQVTM and ANQGSEA. The length of the CDR3 is 12 residues. Trimming shortened V by 4 bases and J by 2 bases, and 6 bases separated the two germline ends. CDR3 region: CSVVLGNQPQHF. The CDR3 nucleotides read TGCAGCGTTGTTCTGGGCAATCAGCCCCAGCATTTT.

The CDR3 nucleotides read TGTGCCACCAGCAGAGTGAGGGGAGCTGAAAGCTCCTACGAGCAGTACTTC. This encodes CATSRVRGAESSYEQYF. This chain joins TRBV15 and TRBJ2-7, with D possibly being TRBD1 or TRBD2 (5 bases each). Trimming removed 1 base at V and 0 bases at J, with 16 bases between. Germline V gene data show CDR1 as LNHNV and CDR2 as YYDKDF (reference sequence). The CDR3 sequence is 17 residues long.

The rearrangement links TRBV6-5 to TRBJ1-1, with D unclear. There are 14 residues in the CDR3. Trimming took 6 bases from V and 12 from J, leaving 23 bases between them. CDR1 is MNHEY and CDR2 is SVGAGI in the germline V gene. Here the CDR3 reads CASSSGWAGGLTFF. The DNA for the CDR3 is TGTGCCAGCAGCTCCGGCTGGGCGGGCGGGTTGACTTTCTTT.

This CDR3 reads CASSLAGGTSTGELFF. The CDR3 coding sequence is TGTGCCAGCAGTTTAGCGGGAGGGACTTCCACCGGGGAGCTGTTTTTT. The gene calls are TRBV6-5 and TRBJ2-2, with TRBD2 matching over 11 bases. J gave up 4 bases and V 4 bases, and 5 bases lay outside the gene matches. There are 16 residues in the CDR3. Germline CDR1 is MNHEY and CDR2 is SVGAGI.

The chain carries TRBV27 and TRBJ2-3, with TRBD2 matching over 10 bases. The CDR3 extends over 12 amino acids. Looked up from germline, CDR1 is MNHEY and CDR2 is SMNVEV (reference sequence). With V trimmed by 5 bases and J by 8 bases, 1 base remained unmatched. The chain's CDR3 is CASSRTSGTQYF. The CDR3 DNA sequence: TGTGCCAGCAGTCGGACTAGCGGTACGCAGTATTTT.

J is TRBJ1-1 and V is TRBV28; D remains ambiguous. The germline V gene has CDR1 MDHEN and CDR2 SYDVKM. This CDR3 region has 13 residues. The V end lost 7 bases, the J end lost 4 bases, and 13 bases lay between the germline ends. CDR3 sequence (DNA): TGTGCCAGCACCCCCCCCCGGATCACTGAAGCTTTCTTT. It is translated as CASTPPRITEAFF.

The table lists this clone with a few counts. The chain joins TRBV12-5 to TRBJ1-1; D is unresolved. V shed 7 bases and J shed 0 bases, with 12 bases lying between them. The CDR3 runs 14 residues. The germline CDR1 and CDR2 sequences are LGHNT and FRNRAP. CDR3 amino acids: CASELQTLNTEAFF. The CDR3 bases are TGTGCTAGTGAATTACAGACCCTGAACACTGAAGCTTTCTTT.

The chain uses TRBV20-1 and TRBJ2-7; the D is unclear. CDR1 and CDR2 from the germline V gene are DFQATT and SNEGSKA (reference sequence). V shed 5 bases and J shed 4 bases, with 9 bases lying between them. The CDR3 extends over 11 amino acids. The CDR3 region has the DNA TGCAGTGCTGCCCCTCAGTACGAGCAGTACTTC. Translating it yields CSAAPQYEQYF.

This clone was observed once. A read error may produce the germline difference seen at one junction end. The rearrangement uses TRBV13 and TRBJ2-7; D is perhaps TRBD1 (5 bases). This CDR3 is built from 16 residues. Looked up from germline, CDR1 is PRHDT and CDR2 is FYEKMQ (reference sequence). The chain's CDR3 is CASSLGHPSEAYEQYF. In DNA form, the CDR3 reads TGTGCCAGCAGCCTAGGACACCCCAGCGAGGCCTACGAGCAGTACTTC.

This clone came up once. The chain uses TRBV11-2 and TRBJ2-3, with a tentative D call TRBD2 (5 bases). This CDR3 region has 15 residues. V shed 3 bases and J shed 0 bases, with 10 bases lying between them. CDR1 and CDR2 (germline): SGHAT, FQNNGV. This CDR3 is CASSLGRVSTDTQYF. DNA for the CDR3: TGTGCCAGCAGCTTGGGGAGAGTTAGCACAGATACGCAGTATTTT.

This clone turned up a few times. The V and J genes are TRBV19 and TRBJ1-2; TRBD1 is a possible D gene (5 bases). Germline V gives CDR1 LNHDA, CDR2 SQIVND (reference sequence). This CDR3 region has 13 residues. V gave up 5 bases and J gave up 7 bases, with 14 bases separating them. This CDR3 is CASSPPGRGGYTF. For the CDR3, the DNA is TGTGCCAGTAGTCCACCAGGGAGGGGTGGCTACACCTTC.

The V gene is TRBV19, the J gene TRBJ1-5; D is perhaps TRBD1 (5 bases). The ends were cut back, 3 bases at V and 4 bases at J, with 10 bases in the middle. CDR3 length equals 14 residues. The V gene's germline CDR1 is LNHDA and CDR2 SQIVND (reference sequence). The CDR3 nucleotides read TGTGCCAGTAGTATTTTCGAGGGGAATCAGCCCCAGCATTTT. Protein sequence: CASSIFEGNQPQHF. Complete variable domain (other parts from reference TRBV19 and TRBJ1-5): DGGITQSPKYLFRKEGQNVTLSCEQNLNHDAMYWYRQDPGQGLRLIYYSQIVNDFQKGDIAEGYSVSREKKESFPLTVTSAQKNPTAFYLCASSIFEGNQPQHFGDGTRLSIL.

The chain joins TRBV28 to TRBJ1-5; D may be TRBD1 (6 bases). The CDR3 is 15 amino acids. V lost 4 bases and J lost 4, with 14 bases in between. CDR1 and CDR2 (germline): MDHEN, SYDVKM. The CDR3 is CASSSTIGGNQPQHF. The CDR3 coding sequence is TGTGCCAGCAGTTCCACAATAGGGGGGAATCAGCCCCAGCATTTT.

The V call is TRBV9, the J call TRBJ1-1; D ambiguous. V was clipped by 3 bases and J by 4 bases, with 16 bases between them. The CDR3 consists of 15 residues. Germline loops: CDR1 SGDLS, CDR2 YYNGEE. This chain's CDR3 is CASSADPEAGTEAFF. DNA of the CDR3: TGTGCCAGCAGCGCAGATCCAGAAGCGGGCACTGAAGCTTTCTTT.

V and J are TRBV7-2 and TRBJ2-3; D gene ambiguous. V was cut by 5 bases and J by 0 bases, with 12 bases left in between. CDR3 length equals 15 residues. Germline CDR1 SGHTA, CDR2 FQGNSA. The DNA of the CDR3 is TGTGCCAGCAGCCTATCGTTTCACAGCACAGATACGCAGTATTTT. Encoded protein: CASSLSFHSTDTQYF. Full variable domain (outside the CDR3, taken from reference TRBV7-2 and TRBJ2-3): GAGVSQSPSNKVTEKGKDVELRCDPISGHTALYWYRQSLGQGLEFLIYFQGNSAPDKSGLPSDRFSAERTGGSVSTLTIQRTQQEDSAVYLCASSLSFHSTDTQYFGPGTRLTVL.

With regard to this clone: An end of the junction does not agree with germline; a read error may underlie this. The V gene is TRBV11-2, the J gene TRBJ1-2, with D possibly TRBD1 on 5 matching bases. The CDR3 extends over 13 amino acids. Germline loops: CDR1 SGHAT, CDR2 FQNNGV. The CDR3 loop is CASHSLRVHGHTF. The CDR3 nucleotides are TGTGCCAGCCACTCCCTCAGGGTCCATGGCCACACCTTC.

The chain recombines TRBV27 with TRBJ2-5, with 10 bases that match TRBD2. Trimming cost V 5 bases and J 3 bases; bases outside gene matches: 6. Germline V CDR1 and CDR2: MNHEY, SMNVEV (reference sequence). The CDR3 has 15 residues. In DNA, the CDR3 is TGTGCCAGCAGTCCCGGACTAGCGGTAGAAGAGACCCAGTACTTC. This translates into CASSPGLAVEETQYF.

The chain recombines TRBV19 with TRBJ1-1; D might be TRBD1 (6 bases). The CDR3 length is 14 residues. Per germline, CDR1 LNHDA and CDR2 SQIVND (reference sequence). V gave up 2 bases and J gave up 5 bases, with 12 bases separating them. The CDR3 sequence: CASSITVGGTEAFF. The CDR3 DNA reads as TGTGCCAGTAGTATAACTGTAGGGGGGACTGAAGCTTTCTTT. Variable domain in full (rest from reference TRBV19 and TRBJ1-1): DGGITQSPKYLFRKEGQNVTLSCEQNLNHDAMYWYRQDPGQGLRLIYYSQIVNDFQKGDIAEGYSVSREKKESFPLTVTSAQKNPTAFYLCASSITVGGTEAFFGQGTRLTVV.

This CDR3 reads CASSYSGYNEQFF. The CDR3 bases are TGTGCCAGCAGTTACTCGGGGTACAATGAGCAGTTCTTC. The rearrangement joins TRBV6-5 to TRBJ2-1, with unresolved D. Trimming took off 0 bases at V and 4 bases at J, with 4 bases between the two ends. CDR3 length equals 13 residues. Germline CDR1 reads MNHEY; CDR2 reads SVGAGI.

A few counts support this clone. This chain joins TRBV7-6 and TRBJ1-1; D call uncertain. Trimming removed 4 bases at V and 5 bases at J, with 8 bases between. The V gene's germline CDR1 is SGHVS and CDR2 FNYEAQ. The CDR3 has 12 amino acids. The CDR3 coding sequence is TGTGCCAGCAGCTACACTGGGACTGAAGCTTTCTTT. This translates into CASSYTGTEAFF.

The chain combines TRBV4-2 with TRBJ2-5; 12 nucleotides agree with TRBD2. There are 18 residues in the CDR3. V shed 1 base, J shed 4 bases, and the junction held 10 bases outside the gene matches. CDR1 and CDR2 from the germline V gene are LGHNA and YNFKEQ. CDR3 nucleotide sequence: TGTGCCAGCAGCCAAGTGCTAGCGGGAGGGAGTGAGGGAGAGACCCAGTACTTC. Residues: CASSQVLAGGSEGETQYF.

The V gene is TRBV11-2, the J gene TRBJ2-1; 9 bases fit TRBD2. The germline V gene encodes CDR1 SGHAT and CDR2 FQNNGV. J was trimmed by 4 bases and V by 0 bases; bases with no gene match: 13. This CDR3 comprises 19 residues. CDR3 coding DNA: TGTGCCAGCAGCTTAGATTCAGGGACTAGCTCTTACCGTTACAATGAGCAGTTCTTC. It is translated as CASSLDSGTSSYRYNEQFF.

The J gene is TRBJ2-2, the V gene TRBV7-2; D possibly corresponds to TRBD2 (7 bases). CDR1 and CDR2 (germline): SGHTA, FQGNSA. Between the trimmed V and J ends, which lost 0 bases and 2 bases, there was a span of 13 bases. CDR3 length equals 17 residues. CDR3: CASSLARRGPNTGELFF. The CDR3 bases are TGTGCCAGCAGCTTAGCGAGGCGGGGGCCAAACACCGGGGAGCTGTTTTTT.

The chain combines TRBV6-5 with TRBJ2-3; possibly TRBD1 or TRBD2 for D (7 bases each). CDR1 and CDR2 from the germline V gene are MNHEY and SVGAGI. This CDR3 comprises 15 residues. The V end was cut by 5 bases, the J end by 0 bases, with 12 bases between. CDR3 in DNA: TGTGCCAGCAGTCCCAGGGGGGGGAGCACAGATACGCAGTATTTT. This codes for CASSPRGGSTDTQYF.

J is TRBJ2-2 and V is TRBV7-8, with 7 bases that match TRBD1. The CDR3 runs 15 residues. With 2 bases clipped from V and 4 bases from J, the junction kept 4 bases outside the gene matches. In germline, CDR1 is SGHVS, CDR2 FQNEAQ. The CDR3 coding sequence is TGTGCCAGCAGCTTACCGGGACAGCCCACCGGGGAGCTGTTTTTT. This gives the protein CASSLPGQPTGELFF.